The 27 T cell receptor beta chains below were found in one sample sequenced in a study of shared clonotypes between healthy human individuals. Only in-frame clones appear in the TCRdb table, and some are missing; sequencing was by immunoSEQ multiplex PCR. The sample records millions of clones, roughly 96% being singletons. Sequencing used naive CD4+ T cells sorted from blood. Sample subset: CD45RA+ positively selected. Source of these receptors: a man between 18 and 35 years old in good health.

The gene calls are TRBV5-1 and TRBJ2-1; D gene ambiguous. V lost 0 bases to trimming and J lost 0 bases, with 10 bases between them. CDR1 and CDR2 (germline): SGHRS, YFSETQ. This CDR3 comprises 16 residues. CDR3 in DNA: TGCGCCAGCAGCTTGGCTCGGCAGAGCTCCTACAATGAGCAGTTCTTC. Amino acids: CASSLARQSSYNEQFF. Combining the CDR3 with reference TRBV5-1 and TRBJ2-1 gives the whole variable domain KAGVTQTPRYLIKTRGQQVTLSCSPISGHRSVSWYQQTPGQGLQFLFEYFSETQRNKGNFPGRFSGRQFSNSRSEMNVSTLELGDSALYLCASSLARQSSYNEQFFGPGTRLTVL.

The chain uses TRBV9 and TRBJ2-3; TRBD1 might be the D (5 bases). Germline values: CDR1 SGDLS, CDR2 YYNGEE. V lost 4 bases and J 3 bases, leaving 15 bases between the germline ends. This CDR3 is built from 15 residues. The CDR3 loop is CASSSYSKGTDTQYF. The DNA for the CDR3 is TGTGCCAGCAGCTCATATTCTAAGGGGACAGATACGCAGTATTTT.

The DNA of the CDR3 is TGTGCCAGCAGTGGGACAGCCCACACAGATACGCAGTATTTT. Its protein is CASSGTAHTDTQYF. J is TRBJ2-3 and V is TRBV5-4, with 7 bases matching TRBD1. CDR1 SGHNT and CDR2 YYREEE come from the germline V gene (reference sequence). The V segment lost 5 bases and the J segment 2 bases; nucleotides outside the gene matches: 5. The CDR3 totals 14 residues.

The J gene is TRBJ2-2, the V gene TRBV29-1; no clear D gene. Germline CDR1 reads SQVTM; CDR2 reads ANQGSEA. The CDR3 length is 12 residues. V dropped 7 bases and J dropped 0 bases, with 6 bases sitting between them. The CDR3 loop is CSGGSNTGELFF. CDR3 nucleotides: TGCAGCGGGGGATCGAACACCGGGGAGCTGTTTTTT.

The rearrangement uses TRBV7-2 and TRBJ2-5, with TRBD2 as a possible D gene (6 bases). The length of the CDR3 is 14 residues. Trimming pared 5 bases from V and 1 base from J, leaving 11 bases between. CDR1 is SGHTA, CDR2 FQGNSA, per germline. The CDR3 loop reads CASSRGGAQETQYF. For the CDR3, the DNA is TGTGCCAGCAGCAGGGGCGGGGCCCAAGAGACCCAGTACTTC.

The genes are TRBV15 and TRBJ1-2; D perhaps matches TRBD1 (6 bases). CDR3 length equals 15 residues. Germline V gene sequence: CDR1 LNHNV, CDR2 YYDKDF (reference sequence). V was trimmed by 0 bases and J by 2 bases, leaving 10 bases between them. CDR3 coding DNA: TGTGCCACCAGCAGAGATAAGGGGGGAAACTATGGCTACACCTTC. It codes for CATSRDKGGNYGYTF.

With respect to this clone: In the same sample, other DNA sequences code for this CDR3. The CDR3 sequence: CASSGGLSTDTQYF. In nucleotides, the CDR3 is TGCGCCAGCAGCGGGGGCCTCAGCACAGATACGCAGTATTTT. The chain uses TRBV5-1 and TRBJ2-3, with D tentatively TRBD1 (6 bases). The germline V and J ends were trimmed by 4 bases and 0 bases, with 9 bases remaining between them. From germline, CDR1 is SGHRS and CDR2 YFSETQ. This CDR3 comprises 14 residues.

This chain connects TRBV7-2 to TRBJ2-1, with 8 bases identical to TRBD2. Trimming cost V 1 base and J 12 bases; bases outside gene matches: 8. Germline V gene data show CDR1 as SGHTA and CDR2 as FQGNSA. The CDR3 is made up of 14 amino acids. CDR3: CASSLGTSLATQFF. CDR3 in DNA: TGTGCCAGCAGCTTAGGGACTAGCTTAGCCACGCAGTTCTTC.

Comments on this clone: The junction does not match germline at one end; this may be a read error. This chain uses TRBV11-2 with TRBJ2-3; 13 bases are a match to TRBD2. Germline V lookup: CDR1 SGHAT, CDR2 FQNNGV. This CDR3 region has 17 residues. CDR3 sequence (DNA): TGTGCCGGCAGCGCCGGGACTAGCGGGGCTCGGACAGATACGCAGTATTTT. Encoded protein: CAGSAGTSGARTDTQYF.

This chain joins TRBV28 and TRBJ1-4, with 11 bases matching TRBD1. Germline V gene lookup returns CDR1 MDHEN and CDR2 SYDVKM. The V gene end was trimmed by 4 bases and the J gene end by 8 bases; junction bases not matched to a gene: 6. There are 15 residues in the CDR3. The CDR3, as DNA: TGTGCCAGCAGTTCCCCGGACAGGGGGCGAGAAAAACTGTTTTTT. Its protein is CASSSPDRGREKLFF.

The chain carries TRBV5-4 and TRBJ2-1, with 8 nucleotides matching TRBD2. The CDR3 loop spans 15 amino acids. J was trimmed by 4 bases and V by 4 bases; bases with no gene match: 7. Germline values: CDR1 SGHNT, CDR2 YYREEE (reference sequence). The CDR3 is CASSPGTSLYNEQFF. Written as DNA, the CDR3 is TGTGCCAGCAGCCCCGGGACTAGTCTTTACAATGAGCAGTTCTTC.

V and J are TRBV30 and TRBJ1-2; TRBD1 matches 7 bases. The CDR3 sequence is 13 residues long. In germline, CDR1 is GTSNPN, CDR2 SVGIG (reference sequence). DNA for the CDR3: TGTGGGTTTACAGGGGAGCCGGTCGTTGGCTACACCTTC. As protein: CGFTGEPVVGYTF.

The V and J genes are TRBV7-9 and TRBJ1-2, with D possibly TRBD1 on 6 matching bases. Germline V gives CDR1 SEHNR, CDR2 FQNEAQ (reference sequence). V lost 5 bases and J lost 8, with 15 bases in between. The CDR3 spans 13 residues. The CDR3 region has the DNA TGTGCCAGCAGCCCGGGTGGGGGACAAGGCTACACCTTC. Amino acid sequence: CASSPGGGQGYTF.

This clone occurred once. The chain has TRBV2 and TRBJ2-5; either TRBD1 or TRBD2 may supply D (5 bases each). The DNA end is a closer match to TRBJ2-7, so the J assignment may be wrong. The CDR3 length is 15 residues. Germline CDR1 is SNHLY and CDR2 is FYNNEI. The CDR3 DNA is TGTGCCAGCAGTGGACAGACTACCCCTTCCTACGAGCAGTACTTC. It is translated as CASSGQTTPSYEQYF.

This clone has a single count. The DNA of the CDR3 is TGTGCCAGCAGTGAATGGGGAGGGCGGATAGTCACTGAAGCTTTCTTT. Translating gives CASSEWGGRIVTEAFF. The chain recombines TRBV6-1 with TRBJ1-1; unclear D gene. The CDR3 spans 16 residues. Germline CDR1 MNHNS, CDR2 SASEGT. V gave up 2 bases and J gave up 4 bases, with 17 bases separating them.

The rearrangement links TRBV5-1 to TRBJ1-2; D might be TRBD1 (5 bases). This CDR3 has 13 amino acids. The V gene lost 4 bases and the J gene lost 1 base, with 8 bases spanning the gap. Looked up from germline, CDR1 is SGHRS and CDR2 is YFSETQ. The CDR3 reads CASSADSNYGYTF. The DNA of the CDR3 is TGCGCCAGCAGCGCCGACAGTAACTATGGCTACACCTTC.

The genes are TRBV2 and TRBJ2-1; 10 nucleotides match TRBD2. The V segment lost 2 bases and the J segment 9 bases; nucleotides outside the gene matches: 7. The CDR3 loop spans 15 amino acids. CDR1 SNHLY and CDR2 FYNNEI come from the germline V gene. The CDR3 nucleotides read TGTGCCAGCAGTGAACGTCTAGCGGGAGAAGTTGAGCAGTTCTTC. Its protein is CASSERLAGEVEQFF.

Ten or more counts support this clone. The chain joins TRBV18 to TRBJ2-3; D assignment may be TRBD1 or TRBD2 (5 bases each). V lost 2 bases, J lost 1 base, and 10 bases lay in between. This CDR3 region has 15 residues. CDR1 is KGHSH, CDR2 LQKENI, per germline. Here the CDR3 reads CASSPSLGGTDTQYF. The DNA for the CDR3 is TGTGCCAGCTCACCATCTCTGGGGGGCACAGATACGCAGTATTTT.

The chain combines TRBV28 with TRBJ2-3; weak D call: TRBD1 (6 bases). Germline V CDR1 and CDR2: MDHEN, SYDVKM. This CDR3 has 14 amino acids. V lost 3 bases, J lost 2 bases, and 9 bases lay in between. The CDR3 sequence: CASSFDRTTDTQYF. For the CDR3, the DNA is TGTGCCAGCAGTTTCGACAGGACCACAGATACGCAGTATTTT.

This clone came up once. This chain joins TRBV10-3 and TRBJ2-2; 10 bases agree with TRBD1. With 10 bases clipped from V and 2 bases from J, the junction kept 10 bases outside the gene matches. Germline loops: CDR1 ENHRY, CDR2 SYGVKD. The CDR3 loop spans 16 amino acids. This chain's CDR3 is CATSFRTGGNTGELFF. CDR3 in DNA: TGTGCCACCTCTTTCAGGACAGGGGGAAACACCGGGGAGCTGTTTTTT.

The V gene is TRBV5-1, the J gene TRBJ2-7; D not resolved. This CDR3 contains 13 residues. V was trimmed by 3 bases and J by 6 bases, leaving 13 bases between them. CDR1 is SGHRS, CDR2 YFSETQ, per germline. CDR3 DNA sequence: TGCGCCAGCAGCTGGAACGGCATTGGCGAGCAGTACTTC. Protein product: CASSWNGIGEQYF. The full variable domain, in which reference TRBV5-1 and TRBJ2-7 provide the parts outside the CDR3, is KAGVTQTPRYLIKTRGQQVTLSCSPISGHRSVSWYQQTPGQGLQFLFEYFSETQRNKGNFPGRFSGRQFSNSRSEMNVSTLELGDSALYLCASSWNGIGEQYFGPGTRLTVT.

This clone was observed once. V is TRBV19 and J is TRBJ2-7; 8 bases align to TRBD1. The CDR3 runs 13 residues. Trimming at V came to 10 bases and at J to 2 bases, leaving 7 bases not matched to a gene. Germline V gene data show CDR1 as LNHDA and CDR2 as SQIVND (reference sequence). CDR3 in amino acids: CATQPDRAYEQYF. CDR3 sequence (DNA): TGTGCCACCCAACCGGACAGGGCCTACGAGCAGTACTTC.

The chain is built from TRBV4-2 and TRBJ2-2; 8 bases align to TRBD2. V lost 2 bases to trimming and J lost 2 bases; unmatched junction nucleotides: 4. The V gene's germline CDR1 is LGHNA and CDR2 YNFKEQ. CDR3 length: 16 residues. The CDR3 DNA sequence: TGTGCCAGCAGCCAATCGGGGGGGCATAACACCGGGGAGCTGTTTTTT. This codes for CASSQSGGHNTGELFF.

This chain joins TRBV28 and TRBJ2-7, with D uncertain. CDR1 and CDR2 (germline): MDHEN, SYDVKM. The length of the CDR3 is 14 residues. V was pared by 1 base and J by 3 bases, with 10 bases between. CDR3 residues: CASSLFLKNYEQYF. CDR3 nucleotide sequence: TGTGCCAGCAGTTTATTCCTTAAAAACTACGAGCAGTACTTC.

The CDR3 region has the DNA TGTGCCAGCAGCCATGGAGGTTGGGGCTCGAACACAGATACGCAGTATTTT. Translation gives CASSHGGWGSNTDTQYF. The chain is built from TRBV4-2 and TRBJ2-3, with D perhaps given as TRBD1 or TRBD2 (5 bases each). Germline values: CDR1 LGHNA, CDR2 YNFKEQ. V shed 3 bases and J shed 2 bases, with 18 bases lying between them. This CDR3 is 17 amino acids long.

The V call is TRBV19, the J call TRBJ2-5; 13 nucleotides align to TRBD2. With V trimmed by 4 bases and J by 4 bases, 6 bases remained unmatched. Germline CDR1 is LNHDA and CDR2 is SQIVND (reference sequence). CDR3 length: 16 residues. For the CDR3, the DNA is TGTGCCAGTAGTACCGGGACTAGCGGGATATCAGAGACCCAGTACTTC. This codes for CASSTGTSGISETQYF.

A remark on this clone: Since a much larger clone is just one base distant, this may be a read error. This chain's CDR3 is CATLRAEPYEQYF. The CDR3 DNA reads TGTGCGACGCTCCGGGCAGAGCCATACGAGCAGTACTTC. The chain employs TRBV7-9 and TRBJ2-7; D is unresolved. Germline values: CDR1 SEHNR, CDR2 FQNEAQ (reference sequence). CDR3 length: 13 residues.